The rows below give T cell receptor beta chains drawn from one sample of a study of graft-versus-host responses after intestinal transplantation. For these TCRs, the target antigens are not known. Sequencing used immunoSEQ multiplex PCR; TCRdb keeps in-frame clones, though not all of them. The sample has 100,000 or so clones, just over 90% seen once. The specimen comprised unstimulated CD8+ T cells sorted from spleen or lymph node cells, sampled before intestinal transplant. The receptor source for this set is a human donor who received an intestinal transplant. Both conserved end residues are part of each CDR3. Fields, in order: CDR3 DNA, CDR3 protein, D gene, CDR3 length, clone size, V gene, J gene. D genes are given only for firm matches. The size field is filled for only some rows; it gives once, few, many or a size class.

TGTGCCAGCAGATCCCGGGGAGATGGGGCCAACGTCCTGACTTTC	CASRSRGDGANVLTF	NA	15	NA	TRBV9	TRBJ2-6
TGTGCCAGCAGCTTAGGGGGTTTAGCGGTTTCCCACGAGCAGTACTTC	CASSLGGLAVSHEQYF	NA	16	NA	TRBV7-8	TRBJ2-7
TGTGCCAGCAGCTTAGATGGGGCGGATTACAATGAGCAGTTCTTC	CASSLDGADYNEQFF	NA	15	once	TRBV7-2	TRBJ2-1
TGTGCCAGCAGGAATAGCGGGGGGTCCCAAGAGACCCAGTACTTC	CASRNSGGSQETQYF	TRBD2	15	NA	TRBV6-5	TRBJ2-5
TGTGCCAGTAAGAGCGGGCAGGGTATAACATACACTGAAGCTTTCTTT	CASKSGQGITYTEAFF	NA	16	NA	TRBV19	TRBJ1-1
TGTGCCAGCAGTTGGGGGGGGAATTCACCCCTCCACTTT	CASSWGGNSPLHF	NA	13	NA	TRBV6-5	TRBJ1-6
TGTGCCAGCACCTCGGTGAGGGGGCAGGGTACGCAGTATTTT	CASTSVRGQGTQYF	TRBD1	14	NA	TRBV7-9	TRBJ2-3
TGTGCCTGGAGTGTAGGACAGGGAAAGAACACCATATATTTT	CAWSVGQGKNTIYF	TRBD1	14	NA	TRBV30	TRBJ1-3
TGTGCCAGCAGTTACTCTCAGGTCACAGATACGCAGTATTTT	CASSYSQVTDTQYF	NA	14	NA	TRBV6-6	TRBJ2-3
TGTGCCAGCAGCTTAGCGCGTCTTTTCTCAGATACGCAGTATTTT	CASSLARLFSDTQYF	NA	15	NA	TRBV7-2	TRBJ2-3
TGTGCCAGCAGCGAAATTTCAGGCATCGATGGCTACACCTTC	CASSEISGIDGYTF	NA	14	NA	TRBV6-1	TRBJ1-2
TGTGCCAGCAGTTTTCTCTGGACTAGCGGGGGGTACACAGATACGCAGTATTTT	CASSFLWTSGGYTDTQYF	TRBD2	18	NA	TRBV27	TRBJ2-3
TGTGCCAGCCTGATTGCCGGGACTAGATCGACTGAAGCTTTCTTT	CASLIAGTRSTEAFF	NA	15	once	TRBV7-8	TRBJ1-1
TGTGCCAGCAGCGCAGCAGCGGGGGGACTCACATCCTACGAGCAGTACTTC	CASSAAAGGLTSYEQYF	TRBD2	17	NA	TRBV7-6	TRBJ2-7
TGCGCCAGCAGCCAGGAGCGGGACGGCTACCTCGAGCAGTACTTC	CASSQERDGYLEQYF	TRBD2	15	once	TRBV4-1	TRBJ2-7
TGTGCCAGCAGCTTGGGTATGTTTTTT	CASSLGMFF	NA	9	NA	TRBV5-4	TRBJ2-2
TGTGCCAGCAGCCAGGTGTTGTACGGCCAGAACACTGAAGCTTTCTTT	CASSQVLYGQNTEAFF	NA	16	NA	TRBV7-9	TRBJ1-1
TGTGCCAGCAGTTATTATAGCGGGGGGAGCACAGATACGCAGTATTTT	CASSYYSGGSTDTQYF	TRBD2	16	NA	TRBV6-6	TRBJ2-3